Listed below are T cell receptor beta chains from one sample, sequenced in a study of blood T cell repertoires in COVID-19. Only in-frame clones appear in the TCRdb table, and some are missing; sequencing was by immunoSEQ multiplex PCR. Of 150,000 to 200,000 clones in the sample, under 85% were seen once. Source material: peripheral blood. These receptors were obtained from a woman between 65 and 79 years old with COVID-19, enrolled during active disease. CDR3s include the opening cysteine and the closing phenylalanine or tryptophan. Fields, in order: J gene, V gene, clone size, CDR3 length, D gene, CDR3 DNA, CDR3 protein. D genes are given only for firm matches. Clone size is stated in some rows and not others, as once, few, many or a class when expanded.

>TRBJ2-5|TRBV24-1|.|16|TRBD2
TGTGCCACCAGTACGACTAGCGGGAGTGGCAGAGAGACCCAGTACTTC
CATSTTSGSGRETQYF
>TRBJ1-2|TRBV7-9|.|13|.
TGTGCCAGCAGCTTTACAGGACAAAATGGCTACACCTTC
CASSFTGQNGYTF
>TRBJ2-7|TRBV30|medium-sized|13|.
TGTGCCTGGAGTGTAAACAGACGCTACGAGCAGTACTTC
CAWSVNRRYEQYF
>TRBJ2-7|TRBV7-2|once|13|TRBD1
TGTGCCAGCAGCTGGGACAGGGCCTACGAGCAGTACTTC
CASSWDRAYEQYF
>TRBJ1-4|TRBV7-9|.|14|.
TGTGCCAGCAGCCACCGGGGGGGCGAAGAAAAACTGTTTTTT
CASSHRGGEEKLFF
>TRBJ2-1|TRBV5-1|.|14|.
TGCGCCAGCAGCGTACTTAGCGGCTACAATGAGCAGTTCTTC
CASSVLSGYNEQFF
>TRBJ2-5|TRBV28|once|13|.
TGTGCCAGCAAATTATCCAGGGTGTTTGTCCAGTACTTC
CASKLSRVFVQYF
>TRBJ1-2|TRBV18|.|17|TRBD1
TGTGCCAGCTCACCATCTAGCCCAGGGGGCAGGAACTATGGCTACACCTTC
CASSPSSPGGRNYGYTF
>TRBJ1-2|TRBV10-2|.|15|TRBD1
TGCGCCAGCACATCACTTCTACAGGGGGCGAATGGCTACACCTTC
CASTSLLQGANGYTF
>TRBJ2-7|TRBV7-2|.|15|TRBD1
TGTGCCAGCAGCGCGACAGGGGGCAACTCCTACGAGCAGTACTTC
CASSATGGNSYEQYF
>TRBJ1-1|TRBV5-8|.|12|.
TGTGCCAGCAGCTTCGGGGGTACTGAAGCTTTCTTT
CASSFGGTEAFF
>TRBJ1-1|TRBV28|once|15|TRBD1
TGTGCCAGCAGTCCCTCAGGGGGGCCGAACACTGAAGCTTTCTTT
CASSPSGGPNTEAFF
>TRBJ2-7|TRBV28|.|11|TRBD1
TGTGCCAGTCAGGGGGCCTACGAGCAGTACTTC
CASQGAYEQYF